Presented here are 5 T cell receptor beta chains from one specimen sequenced in a study of identical twins. Using its own MiXCR run on the 5' RACE reads, TCRdb lists one record per CDR3 protein. The sample has about 890,000 distinct CDR3 sequences; around 12% are singletons. In addition, the sample was reused for a study of yellow fever vaccine responses in identical twins.

Sequencing was performed on PBMCs. These receptors were obtained from a woman between 18 and 30 years old in good health.

This clonotype occurred a few times. The chain recombines TRBV3-1 with TRBJ1-5; D call uncertain. Between the trimmed V and J ends, which lost 4 bases and 0 bases, there was a span of 13 bases. CDR3 length: 16 amino acids. Germline-derived CDR1 and CDR2 are LGHDT and YNNKEL (reference sequence). CDR3 DNA: TGTGCCAGCAGCCTTTCCGGTGGGTATAGCAATCAGCCCCAGCATTTT. This translates into CASSLSGGYSNQPQHF.

V and J are TRBV5-1 and TRBJ1-5; 9 bases line up with TRBD1. Germline assignment: CDR1 SGHRS and CDR2 YFSETQ. The CDR3 loop spans 15 amino acids. V gave up 4 bases and J gave up 7 bases; unmatched junction bases: 9. For the CDR3, the DNA is TGCGCCAGCAGCCCCGGGGACAGGGAGGGCCAGCCCCAGCATTTT. This translates into CASSPGDREGQPQHF. Based on the CDR3 plus reference TRBV5-1 and TRBJ1-5, the full variable domain is KAGVTQTPRYLIKTRGQQVTLSCSPISGHRSVSWYQQTPGQGLQFLFEYFSETQRNKGNFPGRFSGRQFSNSRSEMNVSTLELGDSALYLCASSPGDREGQPQHFGDGTRLSIL.

V and J are TRBV20-1 and TRBJ2-1; D is perhaps TRBD1 (6 bases). V lost 1 base to trimming and J lost 2 bases, with 12 bases between them. From germline, CDR1 is DFQATT and CDR2 SNEGSKA (reference sequence). CDR3 length: 15 amino acids. Written as DNA, the CDR3 is TGCAGTGCTAGAGTAAGCGAGGGGGCCTACAATGAGCAGTTCTTC. This sequence encodes CSARVSEGAYNEQFF.

This clonotype was seen more than once but under ten times. The chain combines TRBV5-1 with TRBJ2-2; D is perhaps TRBD1 (6 bases). V was clipped by 4 bases and J by 5 bases, with 15 bases between them. CDR1 is SGHRS and CDR2 is YFSETQ in the germline V gene. The CDR3 runs to 15 residues. CDR3 DNA: TGCGCCAGCAGCACCCGAGACAGGACAACCGGGGAGCTGTTTTTT. Translation gives CASSTRDRTTGELFF. Full variable domain (rest looked up from reference TRBV5-1 and TRBJ2-2): KAGVTQTPRYLIKTRGQQVTLSCSPISGHRSVSWYQQTPGQGLQFLFEYFSETQRNKGNFPGRFSGRQFSNSRSEMNVSTLELGDSALYLCASSTRDRTTGELFFGEGSRLTVL.

At least ten counts were recorded for this clonotype. This chain links TRBV12-3 or TRBV12-4 with TRBJ1-5; D not certain. V lost 3 bases and J 8 bases, leaving 11 bases between the germline ends. The CDR3 spans 13 residues. The CDR3 region is CASSFSGVEPQHF. CDR3 nucleotides: TGTGCCAGCAGTTTTAGTGGTGTGGAGCCCCAGCATTTT.